This T cell receptor (beta chain) was found in a study of shared clonotypes between healthy human individuals. At the level of the study: The donor pool was made up of two women and three men aged 18 to 49.

Generated by immunoSEQ multiplex PCR, the TCRdb table keeps only in-frame clones and is missing some. The sample has 2 million to 2.5 million clones; more than 90% are singletons. Study-wide findings and caveats: The researchers took only blood, and tissue repertoires probably look different. A generally larger estimated richness was seen in naive subsets than in memory subsets.

Deletions cut 1 base from V and 0 bases from J, with 16 bases between. Germline CDR1 reads GTSNPN; CDR2 reads SVGIG (reference sequence). The CDR3 is 17 amino acids. This clone was seen only once. Its specificity is unknown. The sample taken for sequencing was naive CD4+ T cells sorted from blood. Specified subset: CD45RA+ positively selected. The gene calls are TRBV30 and TRBJ1-3; the D gene is possibly TRBD1 (6 bases). This TCR derives from a man aged 18 to 30 in good health. The CDR3 sequence: CAWSGIQGLRSGNTIYF. The CDR3 bases are TGTGCCTGGAGTGGGATACAGGGTCTCCGCTCTGGAAACACCATATATTTT.